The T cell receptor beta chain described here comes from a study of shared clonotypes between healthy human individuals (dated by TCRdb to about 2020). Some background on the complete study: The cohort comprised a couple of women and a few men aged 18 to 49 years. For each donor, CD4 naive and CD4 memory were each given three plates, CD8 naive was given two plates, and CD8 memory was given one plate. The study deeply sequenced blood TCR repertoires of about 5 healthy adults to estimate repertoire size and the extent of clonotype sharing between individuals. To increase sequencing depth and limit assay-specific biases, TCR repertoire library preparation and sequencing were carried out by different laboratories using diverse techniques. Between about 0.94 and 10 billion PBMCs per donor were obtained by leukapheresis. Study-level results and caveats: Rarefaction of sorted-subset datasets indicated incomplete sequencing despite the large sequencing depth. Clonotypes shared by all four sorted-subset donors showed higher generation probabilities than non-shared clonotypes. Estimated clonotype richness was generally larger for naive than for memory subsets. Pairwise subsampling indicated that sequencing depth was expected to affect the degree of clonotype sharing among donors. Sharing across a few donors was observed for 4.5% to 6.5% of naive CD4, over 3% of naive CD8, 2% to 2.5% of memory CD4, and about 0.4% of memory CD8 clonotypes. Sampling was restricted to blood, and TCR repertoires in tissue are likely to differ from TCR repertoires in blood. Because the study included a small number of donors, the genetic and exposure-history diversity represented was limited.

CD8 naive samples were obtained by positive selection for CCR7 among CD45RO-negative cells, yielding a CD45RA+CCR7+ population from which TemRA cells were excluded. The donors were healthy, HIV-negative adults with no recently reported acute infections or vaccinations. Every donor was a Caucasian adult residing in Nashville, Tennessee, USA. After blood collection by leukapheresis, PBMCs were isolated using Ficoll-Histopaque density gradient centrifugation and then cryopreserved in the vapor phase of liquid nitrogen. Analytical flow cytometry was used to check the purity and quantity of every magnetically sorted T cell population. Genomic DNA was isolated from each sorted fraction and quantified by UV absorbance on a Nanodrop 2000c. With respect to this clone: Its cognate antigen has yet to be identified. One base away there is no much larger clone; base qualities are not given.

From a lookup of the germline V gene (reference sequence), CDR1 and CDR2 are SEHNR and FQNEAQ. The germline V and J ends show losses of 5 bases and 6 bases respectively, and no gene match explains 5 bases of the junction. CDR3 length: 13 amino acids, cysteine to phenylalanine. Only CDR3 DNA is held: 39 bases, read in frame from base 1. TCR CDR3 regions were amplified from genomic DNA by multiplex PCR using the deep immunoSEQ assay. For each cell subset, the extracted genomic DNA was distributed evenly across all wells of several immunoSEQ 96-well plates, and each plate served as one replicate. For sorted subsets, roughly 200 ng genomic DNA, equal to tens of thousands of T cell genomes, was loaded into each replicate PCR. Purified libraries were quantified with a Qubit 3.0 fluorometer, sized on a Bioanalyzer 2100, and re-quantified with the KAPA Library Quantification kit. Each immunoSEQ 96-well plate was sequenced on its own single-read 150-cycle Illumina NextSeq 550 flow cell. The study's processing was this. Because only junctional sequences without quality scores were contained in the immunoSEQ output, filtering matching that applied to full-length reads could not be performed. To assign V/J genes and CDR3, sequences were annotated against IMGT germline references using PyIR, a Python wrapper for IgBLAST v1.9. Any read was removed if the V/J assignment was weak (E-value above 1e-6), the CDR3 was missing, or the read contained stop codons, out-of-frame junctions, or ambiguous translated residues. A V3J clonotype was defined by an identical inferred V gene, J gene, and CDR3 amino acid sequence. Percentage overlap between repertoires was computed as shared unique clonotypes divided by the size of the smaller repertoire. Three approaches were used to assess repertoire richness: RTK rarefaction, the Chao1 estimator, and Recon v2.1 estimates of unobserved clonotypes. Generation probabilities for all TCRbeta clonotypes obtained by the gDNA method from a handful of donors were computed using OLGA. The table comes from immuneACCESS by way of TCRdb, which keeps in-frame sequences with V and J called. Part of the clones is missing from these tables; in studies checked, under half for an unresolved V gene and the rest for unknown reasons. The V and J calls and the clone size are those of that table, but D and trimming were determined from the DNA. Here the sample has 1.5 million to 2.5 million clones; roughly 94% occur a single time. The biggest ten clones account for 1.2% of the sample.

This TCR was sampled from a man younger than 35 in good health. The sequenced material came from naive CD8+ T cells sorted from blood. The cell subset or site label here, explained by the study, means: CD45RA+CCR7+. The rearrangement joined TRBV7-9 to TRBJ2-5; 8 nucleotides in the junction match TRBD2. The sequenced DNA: TGTGCCAGCAGCCCCGGGACTAGTCAGACCCAGTACTTC. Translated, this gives CASSPGTSQTQYF.